This record covers a single T cell receptor (beta chain). V shed 4 bases and J shed 5 bases, with 17 bases lying between them. Per the germline V gene, CDR1 is MDHEN and CDR2 is SYDVKM. This CDR3 has 16 amino acids. This sample was included in a study of T cell responses to AZD1222 COVID-19 vaccine. Measured with immunoSEQ multiplex PCR; TCRdb has only the in-frame clones, and not every one. The sample has 110,000 to 150,000 clones, approximately 93% seen once. This clonotype was obtained from an adult who had recovered from COVID-19. The rearrangement links TRBV28 to TRBJ2-2, with D possibly being TRBD1 (6 bases). This material consisted of peripheral blood, taken after recovery from COVID-19. DNA for the CDR3: TGTGCCAGCAGTTCAGGGGCCTCCGATGGGACCGGGGAGCTGTTTTTT. Translation: CASSSGASDGTGELFF.